The T cell receptor beta chain under discussion was sequenced for a study of blood T cell repertoires in COVID-19. Generated by immunoSEQ multiplex PCR, the TCRdb table keeps only in-frame clones and is missing some. The sample holds 75,000 to 90,000 clones; approximately 86% are singletons and the top ten take around 7.8%. Germline-derived CDR1 and CDR2 are MNHEY and SVGAGI. Germline trimming cut 7 bases from V and 9 bases from J; bases unmatched to any gene: 11. This CDR3 contains 15 residues. Sequenced sample: peripheral blood. This receptor was obtained from a man aged 80 or over with active or convalescent COVID-19. V and J are TRBV6-5 and TRBJ2-1; 11 nucleotides align to TRBD1. In DNA form, the CDR3 reads TGTGCCAGCAACAAGCCCGGGACAGGGGGAGGTGAGCAGTTCTTC. Translating it yields CASNKPGTGGGEQFF.